This passage covers 18 T cell receptor beta chains from one sample sequenced in a study of CD8 T cells in Susac syndrome (dated by TCRdb to between 2017 and 2020). The library was made by the immunoSEQ multiplex PCR assay. RNA was extracted with the RNeasy kit and roughly 0.5 to 1 ug was reverse transcribed using random hexamers. Starting from the raw public reads, TCRdb applied fastp trimming at Q25, assembled clones with MiXCR and retained in-frame beta chains. For every CDR3 protein sequence, its rows merge into one entry that carries the most common genes and DNA. For this sample there are some 100,000 distinct CDR3 sequences; about nine tenths appear just once. Together, the top ten hold about 0.12% of the sample. Material for sequencing was CD8+ T cells from PBMCs. The receptors come from a human donor in good health.

This clonotype was counted once. This chain connects TRBV14 to TRBJ2-7, with TRBD1 as a possible D gene (5 bases). The germline gives CDR1 SGHDN, CDR2 FVKESK. This CDR3 spans 16 amino acids. Trimming removed 0 bases from V and 5 bases from J, with 17 bases in between. The CDR3 here is CASSQDIGASRHEQYF. CDR3 nucleotides: TGTGCCAGCAGCCAAGATATAGGGGCCTCTCGCCACGAGCAGTACTTC.

This sequence joins TRBV9 and TRBJ2-1; TRBD1 is a possible D gene (5 bases). Between the trimmed V and J ends, which lost 0 bases and 7 bases, there was a span of 14 bases. The CDR3 spans 15 residues. Germline CDR1 and CDR2: SGDLS and YYNGEE. CDR3 nucleotide sequence: TGTGCCAGCAGCGTAGCTGGGGAAGGACATAATGAGCAGTTCTTC. Translation gives CASSVAGEGHNEQFF.

V is TRBV5-8 and J is TRBJ2-7; D uncertain. Trimming left V 1 base short and J 1 base short, with 9 bases between. This CDR3 has 14 amino acids. CDR1 and CDR2 from the germline V gene are SGHTS and YDEGEE. Here the CDR3 reads CASSLIFGSYEQYF. Written as DNA, the CDR3 is TGTGCCAGCAGCTTGATATTCGGGTCCTACGAGCAGTACTTC.

This chain links TRBV20-1 with TRBJ2-1; 7 nucleotides match TRBD2. From germline, CDR1 is DFQATT and CDR2 SNEGSKA (reference sequence). Losses at the gene ends were 3 bases for V and 2 bases for J; bases not matched to a gene: 7. CDR3 length equals 15 residues. In nucleotides, the CDR3 is TGCAGTGCTAGTTCGGGGGAGGGGACCTACAATGAGCAGTTCTTC. Residues: CSASSGEGTYNEQFF.

The chain recombines TRBV5-1 with TRBJ2-3, with a possible D match to TRBD2 (5 bases). The CDR3 extends over 15 amino acids. Germline V gene data show CDR1 as SGHRS and CDR2 as YFSETQ. The V and J ends lost 1 base and 0 bases respectively, with 9 bases between them. DNA of the CDR3: TGCGCCAGCAGCTTGTCGTCTAGCAGCACAGATACGCAGTATTTT. Encoded protein: CASSLSSSSTDTQYF.

This chain links TRBV14 with TRBJ2-2; 11 nucleotides align to TRBD1. CDR1 and CDR2 (germline): SGHDN, FVKESK. CDR3 length: 15 residues. Trimming cost V 4 bases and J 4 bases; bases outside gene matches: 2. CDR3 sequence reads: CASSRTGGSTGELFF. The DNA of the CDR3 is TGTGCCAGCAGCCGGACAGGGGGCAGCACCGGGGAGCTGTTTTTT.

The chain uses TRBV10-3 and TRBJ2-4, with 8 bases matching TRBD1. This CDR3 is built from 17 residues. Looked up from germline, CDR1 is ENHRY and CDR2 is SYGVKD. V was clipped by 5 bases and J by 0 bases; unmatched bases: 9. CDR3 protein: CAISPTGALLAKNIQYF. For the CDR3, the DNA is TGTGCCATCAGTCCGACAGGGGCCTTGCTAGCCAAAAACATTCAGTACTTC.

This chain joins TRBV4-3 and TRBJ1-1; D gene unclear. The CDR3 extends over 14 amino acids. Per the germline V gene, CDR1 is LGHNA and CDR2 is YSLEER. Trimming left V 0 bases short and J 3 bases short, with 8 bases between. CDR3 in DNA: TGCGCCAGCAGCCAAGATACGAGGGACACTGAAGCTTTCTTT. Protein product: CASSQDTRDTEAFF.

As regards this clonotype: The junction departs from the called germline gene at one end, perhaps through a read error. The chain has TRBV20-1 and TRBJ1-2, with no clear D. The CDR3 loop spans 12 amino acids. Germline CDR1 is DFQATT and CDR2 is SNEGSKA (reference sequence). In DNA form, the CDR3 reads TGCAGCGCTAGGCCAGTTAACTATGGCTACACCTTC. Its protein is CSARPVNYGYTF.

The chain's CDR3 is CASSLTSGGQQYF. CDR3 sequence (DNA): TGTGCCAGCAGTTTGACTAGCGGGGGACAGCAGTACTTC. This chain uses TRBV7-9 with TRBJ2-7; 12 bases fit TRBD2. Trimming at V came to 6 bases and at J to 8 bases, leaving 5 bases not matched to a gene. Germline V gene sequence: CDR1 SEHNR, CDR2 FQNEAQ (reference sequence). This CDR3 has 13 residues.

The DNA of the CDR3 is TGTGCCAGTAGTATAGAAGTAACAGGGGTGTACGAGCAGTACTTC. The encoded protein is CASSIEVTGVYEQYF. This rearrangement joins TRBV19 to TRBJ2-7, with 7 positions matching TRBD1. CDR1 and CDR2 from the germline V gene are LNHDA and SQIVND (reference sequence). Trimming removed 0 bases from V and 4 bases from J; junction bases left unmatched: 6. CDR3 size: 15 residues.

The rearrangement joins TRBV6-2 or TRBV6-3 to TRBJ2-6, with D perhaps matching TRBD1 (5 bases). This CDR3 is built from 17 residues. Looked up from germline, CDR1 is MNHEY and CDR2 is SVGEGT. Trimming stripped 6 bases from V and 0 bases from J, with 15 bases between. The CDR3 DNA is TGTGCCAGCAGCCCCCAGCAGGGCTACTCTGGGGCCAACGTCCTGACTTTC. Protein: CASSPQQGYSGANVLTF.

Of note for this clonotype: Sequence at one end of the junction differs from germline and may be a read error. V is TRBV20-1 and J is TRBJ2-2, with 8 bases identical to TRBD2. CDR3 size: 15 residues. Germline V gives CDR1 DFQATT, CDR2 SNEGSKA (reference sequence). Written as DNA, the CDR3 is TGCAGTGCGAGGGCGGGGGGCGCGAATACCGGGGAGCTGTTTTTT. Its translation is CSARAGGANTGELFF.

V gene TRBV29-1 combines with J gene TRBJ1-2; D is undetermined. V was pared by 4 bases and J by 4 bases, with 10 bases between. Germline CDR1 reads SQVTM; CDR2 reads ANQGSEA. The CDR3 is made up of 12 amino acids. The CDR3 here is CSVVSRGYGYTF. In nucleotides, the CDR3 is TGCAGCGTTGTCAGTCGCGGCTATGGCTACACCTTC. The complete variable domain, with remaining parts taken from reference TRBV29-1 and TRBJ1-2, reads SAVISQKPSRDICQRGTSLTIQCQVDSQVTMMFWYRQQPGQSLTLIATANQGSEATYESGFVIDKFPISRPNLTFSTLTVSNMSPEDSSIYLCSVVSRGYGYTFGSGTRLTVV.

This chain links TRBV3-1 with TRBJ1-1, with D tentatively TRBD1 (5 bases). Germline lookup yields CDR1 LGHDT and CDR2 YNNKEL (reference sequence). V lost 8 bases and J lost 10, with 20 bases in between. The CDR3 has 13 residues. In DNA form, the CDR3 reads TGTGCCAGCCGAGAGGGGTCCGGGACTAGAGCTTTCTTT. Protein sequence: CASREGSGTRAFF.

The genes are TRBV18 and TRBJ1-2; unclear D gene. This CDR3 has 16 residues. Trimming removed 0 bases at V and 3 bases at J, with 14 bases between. Germline CDR1 reads KGHSH; CDR2 reads LQKENI. DNA for the CDR3: TGTGCCAGCTCACCACCTTTGGGCACCTCTGACTATGGCTACACCTTC. This translates into CASSPPLGTSDYGYTF.

The rearrangement uses TRBV4-2 and TRBJ2-2; 8 bases agree with TRBD1. After removal of 0 bases from V and 6 bases from J, the junction contained 6 bases not matched to a gene. Germline V gives CDR1 LGHNA, CDR2 YNFKEQ. The CDR3 is made up of 16 amino acids. The CDR3 DNA follows: TGTGCCAGCAGCCAAGAAGCAGGGGGCGCGCCCGGGGAGCTGTTTTTT. Amino acid sequence: CASSQEAGGAPGELFF.

The V call is TRBV6-2 or TRBV6-3, the J call TRBJ2-7; a weak D match, TRBD1 (6 bases). The CDR3 extends over 12 amino acids. V was cut by 3 bases and J by 9 bases, with 12 bases left in between. Germline V CDR1 and CDR2: MNHEY, SVGEGT. Here the CDR3 DNA reads TGTGCCAGCAGTTATCAGGGGCGGTGGCAGTACTTC. Its protein product is CASSYQGRWQYF.